This TCR beta chain was sequenced during a study of beta chain features in type 1 diabetes. Study-level points and caveats: For type 1 diabetes patients, VDJ junctions showed fewer insertions and more deletions. In comparison with healthy donors, patients had naive, central memory and Treg TCRB repertoires that appeared more similar. Whether TCRB rearrangement is influenced by HLA type was left unresolved in this analysis. Possibly, sequencing cDNA over-represented cells that had high TCR expression levels.

To note about this clone: Its specificity is not known.

Expressed TCRB transcripts were sequenced because the isolated RNA had all been reverse transcribed beforehand. Assay used: immunoSEQ multiplex PCR; TCRdb lists only in-frame clones, some missing. This sample yields 200,000 to 250,000 clones, of which about 11% are seen a single time; approximately 1.5% belongs to the top ten. Germline loops: CDR1 SGHDN, CDR2 FVKESK. The CDR3 consists of 18 residues. With 0 bases removed from V and 0 bases from J, the gap between germline ends came to 12 bases. The receptor comes from a man aged 18-30 years in good health. The chain joins TRBV14 to TRBJ2-6, with a weak D call TRBD2 (6 bases). The material sequenced was central memory CD4+ T cells from blood. The CDR3 region has the DNA TGTGCCAGCAGCCAAGAAAGGCGCGGGATCTCTGGGGCCAACGTCCTGACTTTC. Its translation is CASSQERRGISGANVLTF.